The 24 T cell receptor beta chains given below trace back to one sample, sequenced in a study of monozygotic twins with cystic fibrosis. Libraries were prepared by immunoSEQ multiplex PCR; TCRdb keeps only in-frame clonotypes and omits some of them. The table shows some 30,000 clones, with about 92% occurring only once. Sequencing was carried out using blood. The origin of the receptors is a girl aged 2-10 years with cystic fibrosis.

The V and J genes are TRBV7-2 and TRBJ1-5; no firm D call. CDR3 size: 14 residues. Germline assignment: CDR1 SGHTA and CDR2 FQGNSA. The V gene lost 3 bases and the J gene lost 6 bases, with 12 bases spanning the gap. The CDR3 sequence: CASSLKLSSQPQHF. The CDR3 region has the DNA TGTGCCAGCAGCTTGAAACTTTCAAGTCAGCCCCAGCATTTT.

The genes are TRBV4-3 and TRBJ2-1; possible D gene TRBD1, 6 bases. V lost 0 bases and J lost 4, with 19 bases in between. CDR1 is LGHNA, CDR2 YSLEER, per germline. The CDR3 contains 18 residues. CDR3 in DNA: TGCGCCAGCAGCCAAGATTACGGGTTCAGGGGAGAATACAATGAGCAGTTCTTC. Translated, it gives CASSQDYGFRGEYNEQFF.

CDR3 protein: CASGRGRGPGTEAFF. CDR3 bases: TGTGCCAGCGGGCGGGGCAGGGGGCCGGGGACTGAAGCTTTCTTT. The chain couples TRBV6-5 to TRBJ1-1; 8 bases are a match to TRBD1. J was trimmed by 5 bases and V by 8 bases; bases with no gene match: 13. Germline loops: CDR1 MNHEY, CDR2 SVGAGI. This CDR3 is built from 15 residues.

This chain links TRBV5-5 with TRBJ2-7; D is perhaps TRBD2 (5 bases). Between the trimmed V and J ends, which lost 3 bases and 4 bases, there was a span of 11 bases. The germline V gene encodes CDR1 SGHKS and CDR2 YYEKEE (reference sequence). There are 13 residues in the CDR3. CDR3 amino acids: CASSWGELYEQYF. The CDR3 coding sequence is TGTGCCAGCAGCTGGGGAGAGCTATACGAGCAGTACTTC.

The CDR3 coding sequence is TGTGCCAGCAGTGAAGTATCGGGGGGGGAGCAGTTCTTC. This codes for CASSEVSGGEQFF. V gene TRBV2 combines with J gene TRBJ2-1, with 8 bases matching TRBD2. V shed 1 base, J shed 10 bases, and the junction held 3 bases outside the gene matches. CDR3 length equals 13 residues. CDR1 is SNHLY, CDR2 FYNNEI, per germline. The full variable domain, completed using reference TRBV2 and TRBJ2-1, is EPEVTQTPSHQVTQMGQEVILRCVPISNHLYFYWYRQILGQKVEFLVSFYNNEISEKSEIFDDQFSVERPDGSNFTLKIRSTKLEDSAMYFCASSEVSGGEQFFGPGTRLTVL.

The chain carries TRBV9 and TRBJ2-2, with D perhaps matching TRBD2 (6 bases). The germline V and J ends were trimmed by 3 bases and 1 base, with 19 bases remaining between them. The CDR3 totals 18 residues. Germline values: CDR1 SGDLS, CDR2 YYNGEE. In DNA form, the CDR3 reads TGTGCCAGCAGCGCTGGGGGAGGTGGACGGATGAACACCGGGGAGCTGTTTTTT. Translation: CASSAGGGGRMNTGELFF.

The V call is TRBV7-2, the J call TRBJ1-5; TRBD1 is a possible D gene (6 bases). Germline CDR1 is SGHTA and CDR2 is FQGNSA. Trimming left V 0 bases short and J 6 bases short, with 15 bases between. This CDR3 contains 16 residues. The CDR3 region is CASSLAGGGAAQPQHF. The CDR3 DNA sequence: TGTGCCAGCAGCTTAGCGGGAGGGGGGGCTGCTCAGCCCCAGCATTTT.

The chain recombines TRBV11-1 with TRBJ1-1; D perhaps matches TRBD1 (6 bases). Trimming removed 2 bases at V and 0 bases at J, with 10 bases between. The CDR3 extends over 15 amino acids. Germline V gene data show CDR1 as SGHAT and CDR2 as FQDESV (reference sequence). The CDR3 spells CASSLIGTMNTEAFF. The DNA of the CDR3 is TGTGCCAGCAGCTTAATCGGGACAATGAACACTGAAGCTTTCTTT. The entire variable domain, with the rest obtained from reference TRBV11-1 and TRBJ1-1, is as follows: EAEVAQSPRYKITEKSQAVAFWCDPISGHATLYWYRQILGQGPELLVQFQDESVVDDSQLPKDRFSAERLKGVDSTLKIQPAELGDSAMYLCASSLIGTMNTEAFFGQGTRLTVV.

This chain joins TRBV30 and TRBJ1-2; perhaps TRBD1 as D (5 bases). The V end lost 5 bases, the J end lost 0 bases, and 25 bases lay between the germline ends. The CDR3 consists of 18 residues. Germline V CDR1 and CDR2: GTSNPN, SVGIG (reference sequence). CDR3 amino acids: CAWERGDAWGPANYGYTF. CDR3 coding DNA: TGTGCCTGGGAAAGAGGAGACGCCTGGGGACCAGCTAACTATGGCTACACCTTC.

J is TRBJ2-7 and V is TRBV7-2; D ambiguous. This CDR3 is built from 14 residues. Germline V gene data show CDR1 as SGHTA and CDR2 as FQGNSA. V lost 1 base, J lost 6 bases, and 13 bases lay in between. CDR3 DNA: TGTGCCAGCAGCTTAGGTGCGAGTGGCGGCGAGCAGTACTTC. Encoded protein: CASSLGASGGEQYF. Full variable domain (remainder filled in from reference TRBV7-2 and TRBJ2-7): GAGVSQSPSNKVTEKGKDVELRCDPISGHTALYWYRQSLGQGLEFLIYFQGNSAPDKSGLPSDRFSAERTGGSVSTLTIQRTQQEDSAVYLCASSLGASGGEQYFGPGTRLTVT.

The rearrangement joins TRBV7-2 to TRBJ2-7, with a tentative D call TRBD2 (6 bases). V shed 3 bases and J shed 4 bases, with 10 bases lying between them. Germline assignment: CDR1 SGHTA and CDR2 FQGNSA. The length of the CDR3 is 13 residues. The CDR3 loop is CASSFALAYEQYF. Here the CDR3 DNA reads TGTGCCAGCAGCTTCGCACTAGCTTACGAGCAGTACTTC.

J is TRBJ2-7 and V is TRBV5-5, with TRBD2 as a possible D gene (6 bases). The CDR3 loop spans 15 amino acids. Germline V gene sequence: CDR1 SGHKS, CDR2 YYEKEE (reference sequence). The ends were cut back, 1 base at V and 2 bases at J, with 13 bases in the middle. CDR3 coding DNA: TGTGCCAGCAGCTTGAATCCACCGGGAGCCTACGAGCAGTACTTC. This gives the protein CASSLNPPGAYEQYF. The full variable domain, with the rest looked up from reference TRBV5-5 and TRBJ2-7, is DAGVTQSPTHLIKTRGQQVTLRCSPISGHKSVSWYQQVLGQGPQFIFQYYEKEERGRGNFPDRFSARQFPNYSSELNVNALLLGDSALYLCASSLNPPGAYEQYFGPGTRLTVT.

The J gene is TRBJ1-2, the V gene TRBV20-1; D not certain. CDR1 is DFQATT, CDR2 SNEGSKA, per germline (reference sequence). The CDR3 covers 10 residues. Trimming shortened V by 4 bases and J by 9 bases, and 9 bases separated the two germline ends. The CDR3 sequence: CSATDISYTF. CDR3 sequence (DNA): TGCAGTGCTACAGATATAAGCTACACCTTC.

The V gene is TRBV5-4, the J gene TRBJ2-3; maybe TRBD1 (5 bases). The CDR3 runs 15 residues. The V and J ends lost 4 bases and 4 bases respectively, with 16 bases between them. CDR1 is SGHNT and CDR2 is YYREEE in the germline V gene (reference sequence). CDR3 in amino acids: CASSPWGQVADTQYF. CDR3 coding DNA: TGTGCCAGCAGCCCCTGGGGCCAGGTGGCAGATACGCAGTATTTT.

The chain joins TRBV7-8 to TRBJ1-1, with 7 bases fitting TRBD1. Germline loops: CDR1 SGHVS, CDR2 FQNEAQ. This CDR3 region has 14 residues. With V trimmed by 3 bases and J by 1 base, 2 bases remained unmatched. The CDR3 is CASSLTGTNTEAFF. CDR3 coding DNA: TGTGCCAGCAGCTTGACAGGGACGAACACTGAAGCTTTCTTT. Full variable domain (remainder filled in from reference TRBV7-8 and TRBJ1-1): GAGVSQSPRYKVAKRGQDVALRCDPISGHVSLFWYQQALGQGPEFLTYFQNEAQLDKSGLPSDRFFAERPEGSVSTLKIQRTQQEDSAVYLCASSLTGTNTEAFFGQGTRLTVV.

CDR3 nucleotides: TGTGCCAGCAGCACCCCCGGGTCCCTTACTGCGGGGGCCAACGTCCTGACTTTC. Residues: CASSTPGSLTAGANVLTF. This chain uses TRBV7-6 with TRBJ2-6; D remains unclear. Germline V gene lookup returns CDR1 SGHVS and CDR2 FNYEAQ. The CDR3 runs to 18 residues. V was clipped by 5 bases and J by 4 bases, with 21 bases between them.

The V call is TRBV19, the J call TRBJ1-5; no definite D call. The CDR3 extends over 14 amino acids. Germline CDR1 is LNHDA and CDR2 is SQIVND (reference sequence). V was clipped by 7 bases and J by 5 bases, with 15 bases between them. The CDR3 sequence is CASTSDMIYQPQHF. DNA for the CDR3: TGTGCCAGTACCTCCGACATGATTTATCAGCCCCAGCATTTT.

This clone was recorded once. The rearrangement uses TRBV27 and TRBJ2-7, with TRBD1 matching over 7 bases. V trimming: 5 bases; J trimming: 3 bases; junction bases outside the gene matches: 10. This CDR3 region has 15 residues. Germline V lookup: CDR1 MNHEY, CDR2 SMNVEV (reference sequence). The CDR3 sequence is CASSPRDRIYYEQYF. The CDR3, as DNA: TGTGCCAGCAGTCCCCGGGACAGAATATACTACGAGCAGTACTTC.

The chain is built from TRBV2 and TRBJ2-6; 10 bases map to TRBD1. The CDR3 extends over 19 amino acids. V lost 5 bases to trimming and J lost 2 bases; unmatched junction nucleotides: 12. Germline V CDR1 and CDR2: SNHLY, FYNNEI. Here the CDR3 reads CASSWAPTGGVAGANVLTF. The CDR3 coding sequence is TGTGCCAGCAGTTGGGCCCCGACAGGGGGCGTAGCTGGGGCCAACGTCCTGACTTTC.

The genes are TRBV9 and TRBJ2-3, with D maybe TRBD1 (6 bases). Germline loops: CDR1 SGDLS, CDR2 YYNGEE. The V end lost 0 bases, the J end lost 2 bases, and 16 bases lay between the germline ends. CDR3 length: 17 amino acids. The CDR3 region is CASSVGPGERHTDTQYF. The CDR3 DNA reads TGTGCCAGCAGCGTAGGACCAGGGGAAAGGCACACAGATACGCAGTATTTT.

The J gene is TRBJ2-3, the V gene TRBV6-1; 11 bases are shared with TRBD2. From germline, CDR1 is MNHNS and CDR2 SASEGT. CDR3 length: 15 amino acids. The V gene end was trimmed by 7 bases and the J gene end by 2 bases; junction bases not matched to a gene: 5. CDR3 residues: CASIPGLAVTDTQYF. The DNA for the CDR3 is TGTGCCAGCATTCCGGGACTAGCGGTCACAGATACGCAGTATTTT.

V gene TRBV29-1 combines with J gene TRBJ2-2, with 11 bases matching TRBD2. Germline values: CDR1 SQVTM, CDR2 ANQGSEA. This CDR3 spans 16 amino acids. V shed 4 bases and J 4 bases; nucleotides not matched to a gene: 8. Here the CDR3 DNA reads TGCAGCGTTGGCCCTAGCGGGAGGACAGGCACCGGGGAGCTGTTTTTT. Its translation is CSVGPSGRTGTGELFF.

The V and J genes are TRBV25-1 and TRBJ1-2; TRBD1 is a possible D gene (6 bases). CDR1 is MGHDK, CDR2 SYGVNS, per germline. The V end was cut by 4 bases, the J end by 11 bases, with 26 bases between. The CDR3 covers 16 residues. For the CDR3, the DNA is TGTGCCAGCAGTGCCCTCAAGGGGGACTCATGGGGAGGATACACCTTC. Its protein is CASSALKGDSWGGYTF.

The chain is built from TRBV2 and TRBJ1-5; D may be TRBD1 (5 bases). Trimming removed 5 bases at V and 0 bases at J, with 11 bases between. CDR3 length equals 15 residues. The V gene's germline CDR1 is SNHLY and CDR2 FYNNEI. The CDR3 nucleotides are TGTGCCAGCAGTTGGTCGGGACTTAGCAATCAGCCCCAGCATTTT. Translating gives CASSWSGLSNQPQHF. The complete variable domain, with remaining parts taken from reference TRBV2 and TRBJ1-5, reads EPEVTQTPSHQVTQMGQEVILRCVPISNHLYFYWYRQILGQKVEFLVSFYNNEISEKSEIFDDQFSVERPDGSNFTLKIRSTKLEDSAMYFCASSWSGLSNQPQHFGDGTRLSIL.